The T cell receptor beta chain described here comes from a study of blood T cell repertoires in COVID-19. This CDR3 spans 14 amino acids. Germline V lookup: CDR1 SGHDT, CDR2 YYEEEE. V lost 0 bases and J 6 bases, leaving 10 bases between the germline ends. The table came from immunoSEQ multiplex PCR; TCRdb's copy has only in-frame clones and leaves some out. The sample has roughly 74,000 clones; 85% to 90% are singletons. This clonotype was sampled from a woman older than 75 with active or convalescent COVID-19. The chain is built from TRBV5-6 and TRBJ2-1, with D perhaps TRBD2 (5 bases). The sequencing input was peripheral blood. CDR3 loop: CASSLAGTSNEQFF. CDR3 sequence (DNA): TGTGCCAGCAGCTTGGCCGGAACTAGCAATGAGCAGTTCTTC. The full variable domain, completed using reference TRBV5-6 and TRBJ2-1, is DAGVTQSPTHLIKTRGQQVTLRCSPKSGHDTVSWYQQALGQGPQFIFQYYEEEERQRGNFPDRFSGHQFPNYSSELNVNALLLGDSALYLCASSLAGTSNEQFFGPGTRLTVL.